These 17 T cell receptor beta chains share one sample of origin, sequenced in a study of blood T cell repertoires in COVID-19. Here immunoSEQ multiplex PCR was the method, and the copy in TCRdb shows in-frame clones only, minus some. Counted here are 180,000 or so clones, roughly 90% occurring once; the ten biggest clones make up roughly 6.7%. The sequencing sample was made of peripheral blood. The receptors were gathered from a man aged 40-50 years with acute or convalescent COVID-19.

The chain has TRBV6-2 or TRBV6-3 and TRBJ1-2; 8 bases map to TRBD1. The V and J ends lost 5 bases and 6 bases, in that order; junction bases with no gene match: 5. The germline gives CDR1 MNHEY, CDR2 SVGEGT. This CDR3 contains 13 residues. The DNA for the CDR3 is TGTGCCAGCAGTCGGGACAGGACCCATGGCTACACCTTC. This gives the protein CASSRDRTHGYTF.

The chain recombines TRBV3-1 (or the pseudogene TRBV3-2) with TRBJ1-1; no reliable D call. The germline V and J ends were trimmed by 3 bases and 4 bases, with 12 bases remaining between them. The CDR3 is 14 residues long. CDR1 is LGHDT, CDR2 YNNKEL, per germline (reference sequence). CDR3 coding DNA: TGTGCCAGCAGCCAGAGAGGGAGTAGCACTGAAGCTTTCTTT. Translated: CASSQRGSSTEAFF.

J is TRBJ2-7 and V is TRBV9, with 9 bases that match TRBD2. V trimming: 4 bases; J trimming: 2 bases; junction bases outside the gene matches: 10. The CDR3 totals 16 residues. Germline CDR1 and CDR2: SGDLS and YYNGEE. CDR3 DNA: TGTGCCAGCAGCCCCCAAAGTAGCGGGGGCCCCTACGAGCAGTACTTC. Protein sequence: CASSPQSSGGPYEQYF.

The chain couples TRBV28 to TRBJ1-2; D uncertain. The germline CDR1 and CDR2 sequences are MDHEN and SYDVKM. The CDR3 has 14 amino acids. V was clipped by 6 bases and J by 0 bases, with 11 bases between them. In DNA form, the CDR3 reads TGTGCCAGCAGCGCAGTGGACTCTAACTATGGCTACACCTTC. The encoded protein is CASSAVDSNYGYTF.

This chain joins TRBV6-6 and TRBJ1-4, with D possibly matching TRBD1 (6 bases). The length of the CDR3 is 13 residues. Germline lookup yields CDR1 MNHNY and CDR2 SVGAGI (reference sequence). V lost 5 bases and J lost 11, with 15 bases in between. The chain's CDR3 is CASSPGGAGKLFF. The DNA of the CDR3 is TGTGCCAGCAGTCCGGGGGGCGCGGGGAAACTGTTTTTT.

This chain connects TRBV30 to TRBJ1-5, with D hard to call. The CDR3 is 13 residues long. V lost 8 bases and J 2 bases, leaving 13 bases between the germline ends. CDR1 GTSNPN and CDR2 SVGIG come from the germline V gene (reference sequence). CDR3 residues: CALEAEGNQPQHF. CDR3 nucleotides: TGTGCCCTGGAGGCAGAAGGCAATCAGCCCCAGCATTTT.

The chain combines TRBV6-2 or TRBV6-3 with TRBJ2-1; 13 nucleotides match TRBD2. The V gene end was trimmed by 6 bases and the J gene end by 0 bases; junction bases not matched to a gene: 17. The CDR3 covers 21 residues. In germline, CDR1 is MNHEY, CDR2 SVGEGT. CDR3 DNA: TGTGCCAGCAGCCTTGGACTAGCGGGAGTATTGACACCTAACTCCTACAATGAGCAGTTCTTC. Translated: CASSLGLAGVLTPNSYNEQFF.

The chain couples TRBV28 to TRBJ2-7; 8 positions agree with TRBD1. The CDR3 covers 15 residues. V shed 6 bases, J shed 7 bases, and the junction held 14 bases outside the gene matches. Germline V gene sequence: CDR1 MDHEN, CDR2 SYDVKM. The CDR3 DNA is TGTGCCAGCAGGGCCGGACAGGGTCACCCCGATGAGCAGTACTTC. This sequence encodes CASRAGQGHPDEQYF.

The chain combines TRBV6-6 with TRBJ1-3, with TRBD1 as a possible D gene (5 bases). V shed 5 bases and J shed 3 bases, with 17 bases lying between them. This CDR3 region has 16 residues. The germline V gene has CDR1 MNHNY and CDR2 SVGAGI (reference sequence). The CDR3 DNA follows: TGTGCCAGCAGTCTGACAGTGCAGGGATTTGGAAACACCATATATTTT. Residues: CASSLTVQGFGNTIYF.

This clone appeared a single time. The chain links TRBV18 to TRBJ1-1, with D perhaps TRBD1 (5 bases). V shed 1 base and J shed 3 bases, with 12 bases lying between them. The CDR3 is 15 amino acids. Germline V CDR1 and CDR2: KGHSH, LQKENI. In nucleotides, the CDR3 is TGTGCCAGCTCACCACAGCAGACAGCTCACACTGAAGCTTTCTTT. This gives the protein CASSPQQTAHTEAFF.

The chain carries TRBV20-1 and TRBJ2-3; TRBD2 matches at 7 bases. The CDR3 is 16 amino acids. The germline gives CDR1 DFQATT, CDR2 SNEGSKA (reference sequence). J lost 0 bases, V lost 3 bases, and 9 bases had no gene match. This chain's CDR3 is CSASSVRDYSTDTQYF. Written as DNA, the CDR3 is TGCAGTGCTAGTAGCGTCCGGGACTATAGCACAGATACGCAGTATTTT.

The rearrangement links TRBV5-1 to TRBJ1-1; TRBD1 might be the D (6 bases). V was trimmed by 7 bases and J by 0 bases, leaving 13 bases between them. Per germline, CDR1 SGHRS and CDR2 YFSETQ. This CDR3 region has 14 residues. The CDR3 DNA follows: TGCGCCAGCGGCTGGACAGAGTTGAACACTGAAGCTTTCTTT. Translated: CASGWTELNTEAFF. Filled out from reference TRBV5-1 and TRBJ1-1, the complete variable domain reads KAGVTQTPRYLIKTRGQQVTLSCSPISGHRSVSWYQQTPGQGLQFLFEYFSETQRNKGNFPGRFSGRQFSNSRSEMNVSTLELGDSALYLCASGWTELNTEAFFGQGTRLTVV.

In DNA, the CDR3 is TGTGCCAGCGGGGAGACAGGGCCCGACGTCACCCTCCACTTT. Its translation is CASGETGPDVTLHF. The V call is TRBV28, the J call TRBJ1-6, with TRBD1 matching over 7 bases. With 8 bases clipped from V and 14 bases from J, the junction kept 15 bases outside the gene matches. Per the germline V gene, CDR1 is MDHEN and CDR2 is SYDVKM. There are 14 residues in the CDR3.

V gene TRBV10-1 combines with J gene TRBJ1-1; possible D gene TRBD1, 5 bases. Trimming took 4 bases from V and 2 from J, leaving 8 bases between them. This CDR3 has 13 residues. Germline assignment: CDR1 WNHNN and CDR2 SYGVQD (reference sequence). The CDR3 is CASSGQLNTEAFF. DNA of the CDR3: TGCGCCAGCAGTGGACAGCTAAACACTGAAGCTTTCTTT.

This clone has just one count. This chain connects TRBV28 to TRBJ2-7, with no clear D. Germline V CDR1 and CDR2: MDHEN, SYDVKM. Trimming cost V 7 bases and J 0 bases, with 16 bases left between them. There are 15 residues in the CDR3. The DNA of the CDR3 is TGTGCCAGCACCGACTCACGCCAGTTCTCCTACGAGCAGTACTTC. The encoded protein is CASTDSRQFSYEQYF.

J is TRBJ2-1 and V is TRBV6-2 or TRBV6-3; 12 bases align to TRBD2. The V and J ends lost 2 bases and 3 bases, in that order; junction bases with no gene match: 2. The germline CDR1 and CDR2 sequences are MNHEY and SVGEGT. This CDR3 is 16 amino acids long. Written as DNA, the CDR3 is TGTGCCAGCAGTTACCTAGCGGGGGGGCTCTACAATGAGCAGTTCTTC. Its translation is CASSYLAGGLYNEQFF.

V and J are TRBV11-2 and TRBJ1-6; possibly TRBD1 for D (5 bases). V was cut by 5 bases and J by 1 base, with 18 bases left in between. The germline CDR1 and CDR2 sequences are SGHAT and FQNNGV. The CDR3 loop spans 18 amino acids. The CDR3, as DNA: TGTGCCAGCAGCCTACAGGCCGGGTTCGGATCCTATAATTCACCCCTCCACTTT. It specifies CASSLQAGFGSYNSPLHF.